The clone carrying this T cell receptor (beta chain) showed up just once. This entry comes from a study of blood T cell repertoires in COVID-19. Study-level information: Both acute and convalescent COVID-19 samples were obtained from the United States, Italy and Spain.

Germline CDR1 reads SEHNR; CDR2 reads FQNEAQ (reference sequence). The V end was cut by 4 bases, the J end by 5 bases, with 14 bases between. This CDR3 region has 14 residues. Cohort assignment relied on participant-reported clinical history. The authors' processing: Amplification from reference gene primers served as the basis for estimated nucleated cell counts. Sequenced by immunoSEQ multiplex PCR; TCRdb stores in-frame clones only, minus some. Clonal size and the V and J genes are those of that table, whereas D and trimming came from the DNA. This repertoire shows approximately 210,000 clones, around 88% found once; its top ten account for approximately 14%.

This chain connects TRBV7-9 to TRBJ1-1, with TRBD1 as a possible D gene (6 bases). This TCR was sampled from a woman between 45 and 60 years old with acute COVID-19. The sequenced material came from PBMCs or T cells enriched from blood (not recorded which). CDR3 nucleotide sequence: TGTGCCAGCAGCTCTCAGGGGAAGGCGACTGAAGCTTTCTTT. Translated, it gives CASSSQGKATEAFF. The variable domain in full, completed from reference TRBV7-9 and TRBJ1-1, reads DTGVSQNPRHKITKRGQNVTFRCDPISEHNRLYWYRQTLGQGPEFLTYFQNEAQLEKSRLLSDRFSAERPKGSFSTLEIQRTEQGDSAMYLCASSSQGKATEAFFGQGTRLTVV.